This TCR beta chain was captured by sequencing in a study of blood T cells in healthy people across ages. The CDR3 consists of 16 residues. Deletions cut 7 bases from V and 1 base from J, with 18 bases between. Germline V gene sequence: CDR1 MNHNY, CDR2 SVGAGI (reference sequence). A second about 6 to 11 cycle PCR used barcoded and J-beta primers. Each CDR3 protein is one row after TCRdb ran MiXCR on the 5' RACE reads. The data hold 1.5 million to 2 million distinct CDR3 sequences, with 40% to 55% observed a single time. The chain is built from TRBV6-6 and TRBJ2-3; D is possibly TRBD1 or TRBD2 (6 bases each). The sequence derives from a woman aged 40-49 years in good health. Source material: blood. CDR3 nucleotides: TGTGCCAGCACCTACGGGAGAGGGGGACGCACAGATACGCAGTATTTT. This sequence encodes CASTYGRGGRTDTQYF.